Described below is a single TCR beta chain sequence and its context. This clone has only a few counts. The target of this receptor is not known. It has no much larger one-base neighbor in the sample; base qualities were not kept. This specimen comes from a study of metastatic and nonmetastatic thyroid tumors (dated by TCRdb to 2019 to 2021). Regarding the study in general: Repertoires were compared across peripheral blood and tumor or nodule tissue samples from malignant and benign thyroid patients. What the authors observed across the whole study: In both blood and tumor samples, TCR beta diversity was reported to be significantly higher in malignant tumors than in benign nodules.

None of the patients had been given any treatment before thyroid surgery. Patient clinical samples collected from about 2011 to 2018 were retrospectively analysed using T-cell receptor beta sequencing. The library was obtained by PCR. TCRdb shows the sequencer as Illumina HiSeq 4000. The TCR beta-chain CDR3 region of each patient was profiled by high-throughput sequencing. The original pipeline was this. Drawing on CDR3 differences between clinicopathological groups, the researchers built a classifier meant to tell apart patients with distant-metastatic papillary thyroid cancer. The Shannon index was used to assess repertoire diversity, and the Morisita-Horn index was used to assess tumor-blood repertoire similarity. TCRdb reworked the public reads: Q25 trimming with fastp, MiXCR clone assembly, productive beta chains retained. The V and J calls come from TCRdb's annotation, not from the publication. The sample table lists fewer than 4,500 clones, approximately 32% of them with a count of one. The leading ten clones occupy roughly 19% of the sample.

The CDR3 covers 13 residues, taking in both the cysteine and the phenylalanine. The kept DNA is CDR3 alone, 39 bases in frame from the first base. V is cut back by 6 bases and J by 7 bases, with 7 bases in the junction unmatched. Per the germline V gene, MDHEN is the CDR1 and SYDVKM is the CDR2. The sample was adjacent normal tissue. The chain is made from TRBV28 and TRBJ2-7, with 9 middle bases fitting TRBD2. This TCR was sampled from a female donor with papillary thyroid cancer or a benign thyroid nodule (not recorded which). Some clones in this sample may be carry-over from other donors' samples. The CDR3 is CASRSLAGSEQYF. The bases read TGTGCCAGCAGGTCTCTAGCGGGATCTGAGCAGTACTTC.